This T cell receptor (beta chain) was sequenced during a study of beta chain features in type 1 diabetes. Study-wide results and limits: Type 1 diabetes patients had moderately but significantly shorter TCRB CDR3s in all four CD4+ subsets. Although PCR might favor shorter templates, it would do so equally in patients and controls.

Germline CDR1 is MNHEY and CDR2 is SVGAGI. This CDR3 has 15 residues. V shed 3 bases and J shed 5 bases, with 16 bases lying between them. This clone was counted a few times. Its antigen is as yet unknown. The authors sorted CD4+ naive, central memory, regulatory and stem cell-like memory cells via CD45RO/CCR7/CD25/CD127/CD95/CD27. Sequenced material consisted of expressed TCRB transcripts (all of the isolated RNA was reverse transcribed). The table came from immunoSEQ multiplex PCR; TCRdb's copy has only in-frame clones and leaves some out. The table records a few hundred thousand clones, 15% of them present only once.

Material: naive CD4+ T cells from blood. The clonotype was recovered from a man between 18 and 29 years old with type 1 diabetes. The V call is TRBV6-5, the J call TRBJ2-5; possibly TRBD2 for D (6 bases). This CDR3 reads CASSYSGGTAETQYF. The CDR3 DNA follows: TGTGCCAGCAGTTATAGTGGGGGGACCGCCGAGACCCAGTACTTC.